These 30 T cell receptor beta chains were all obtained from the same sample, sequenced in a study of metastatic and nonmetastatic thyroid tumors. TCRdb re-analyzed the PCR reads through MiXCR. There are approximately 41,000 clones in the sample; 20% to 25% occur only once, and roughly 15% lies in the top ten. No treatment of any kind had been given to any patient before thyroid surgery. What was sequenced was tumor tissue. The receptors were sampled from a female donor with papillary thyroid cancer or a benign thyroid nodule (not recorded which). Some clones in this sample may be carry-over from other donors' samples.

This clone was counted between two and nine times. The chain is built from TRBV11-3 and TRBJ2-1; D gene ambiguous. Germline assignment: CDR1 SGHNT and CDR2 YENEEA. The CDR3 totals 11 residues. V was trimmed by 1 base and J by 10 bases, leaving 5 bases between them. CDR3 sequence (DNA): TGTGCCAGCAGCTTAGGTCGAGAGCAGTTCTTC. Its translation: CASSLGREQFF.

This clone was detected ten times or more. The chain joins TRBV4-3 to TRBJ2-5, with D unclear. V was trimmed by 1 base and J by 4 bases, leaving 10 bases between them. Germline V lookup: CDR1 LGHNA, CDR2 YSLEER. The CDR3 loop spans 14 amino acids. CDR3 nucleotides: TGCGCCAGCAGCCAAGGCCTCGTGTCAGAGACCCAGTACTTC. This translates into CASSQGLVSETQYF.

This clone was counted only a few times. This chain links TRBV12-3 or TRBV12-4 with TRBJ1-2, with a possible D match to TRBD1 (5 bases). The length of the CDR3 is 13 residues. V was shortened by 3 bases and J by 7 bases, with 12 bases between the two germline ends. The CDR3 sequence is CASSLRGAVGYTF. The CDR3 DNA is TGTGCCAGCAGTTTGAGAGGGGCGGTTGGCTACACCTTC.

This clone was detected many times. The chain uses TRBV6-5 and TRBJ2-2; possibly TRBD1 for D (5 bases). The germline V gene encodes CDR1 MNHEY and CDR2 SVGAGI. Trimming took off 0 bases at V and 4 bases at J, with 9 bases between the two ends. The CDR3 extends over 15 amino acids. The CDR3 protein is CASSYSQGVTGELFF. The CDR3 bases are TGTGCCAGCAGTTACTCCCAGGGCGTCACCGGGGAGCTGTTTTTT.

Worth noting for this clone: At one boundary the junction diverges from the germline segment, which might be a read error. The sample holds other DNA sequences that translate to the same CDR3. This chain uses TRBV27 with TRBJ2-7, with 8 bases identical to TRBD1. The CDR3 has 13 residues. Germline CDR1 is MNHEY and CDR2 is SMNVEV (reference sequence). CDR3 amino acids: CASRGQFSYEQYF. The CDR3 DNA follows: TGTGCTAGCAGGGGGCAGTTCTCCTACGAGCAGTACTTC.

The CDR3 is CASTQDSLPDYGYTF. CDR3 DNA sequence: TGTGCCAGCACTCAGGATAGCCTCCCTGACTATGGCTACACCTTC. The chain links TRBV28 to TRBJ1-2, with D hard to call. This CDR3 is 15 amino acids long. With 7 bases removed from V and 3 bases from J, the gap between germline ends came to 18 bases. CDR1 is MDHEN, CDR2 SYDVKM, per germline.

Concerning this clone: One end of the junction fails to match germline, which may point to a read error. The J gene is TRBJ2-1, the V gene TRBV27, with D possibly matching TRBD2 (5 bases). CDR1 MNHEY and CDR2 SMNVEV come from the germline V gene (reference sequence). CDR3 length: 16 amino acids. The CDR3 here is CASSLSRGVSGNEQFF. The CDR3 coding sequence is TGTGCCAGCAGTTTATCGCGTGGAGTCTCGGGGAATGAACAGTTCTTC.

This clone was seen repeatedly, ten times or more. This chain connects TRBV5-1 to TRBJ2-3, with 7 nucleotides matching TRBD1. Germline V lookup: CDR1 SGHRS, CDR2 YFSETQ. The trim removed 4 bases at V and 4 bases at J, leaving 6 bases unmatched. The length of the CDR3 is 14 residues. The CDR3 here is CASSGGQAADTQYF. Here the CDR3 DNA reads TGCGCCAGCAGCGGAGGACAGGCCGCAGATACGCAGTATTTT.

The sample holds many counts of this clone. This rearrangement joins TRBV6-1 to TRBJ2-7, with 9 nucleotides matching TRBD1. CDR3 length: 15 amino acids. Germline CDR1 and CDR2: MNHNS and SASEGT. Losses at the gene ends were 3 bases for V and 1 base for J; bases not matched to a gene: 4. This CDR3 is CASSEDRGLSYEQYF. DNA of the CDR3: TGTGCCAGCAGTGAGGACAGGGGCCTGTCCTACGAGCAGTACTTC.

There are many counts of this clone. Different DNA sequences within this sample yield the same CDR3. The chain recombines TRBV20-1 with TRBJ2-5; no clear D. With 5 bases removed from V and 1 base from J, the gap between germline ends came to 20 bases. The germline CDR1 and CDR2 sequences are DFQATT and SNEGSKA (reference sequence). This CDR3 has 16 residues. The CDR3 reads CSAPAGGRMVQETQYF. The CDR3 nucleotides read TGCAGTGCTCCCGCCGGTGGACGTATGGTCCAAGAGACCCAGTACTTC.

At least ten counts were recorded for this clone. Other nucleotide sequences in the sample specify the same CDR3. This chain joins TRBV19 and TRBJ1-5; D call uncertain. Trimming shortened V by 2 bases and J by 0 bases, and 5 bases separated the two germline ends. In germline, CDR1 is LNHDA, CDR2 SQIVND (reference sequence). CDR3 size: 14 residues. The CDR3 DNA reads TGTGCCAGTAGTATATATGGTAGCAATCAGCCCCAGCATTTT. As protein: CASSIYGSNQPQHF.

In its sample, this clone was seen many times. This sequence joins TRBV28 and TRBJ2-1; TRBD1 matches 10 bases. CDR3 length: 14 residues. CDR1 MDHEN and CDR2 SYDVKM come from the germline V gene. Trimming took 7 bases from V and 3 from J; bases not matched to a gene: 3. CDR3 sequence reads: CASIRDRGYNEQFF. The DNA for the CDR3 is TGTGCCAGCATCCGGGACAGGGGCTACAATGAGCAGTTCTTC.

The chain uses TRBV27 and TRBJ1-4; 8 nucleotides align to TRBD1. The germline V gene encodes CDR1 MNHEY and CDR2 SMNVEV (reference sequence). The trim removed 4 bases at V and 7 bases at J, leaving 8 bases unmatched. The CDR3 spans 15 residues. The CDR3 is CASSSWTGRREKLFF. The CDR3 coding sequence is TGTGCCAGCAGTTCCTGGACAGGGAGGCGTGAAAAACTGTTTTTT.

This clone was seen a few times. The chain is built from TRBV6-1 and TRBJ2-2; 7 positions agree with TRBD2. The CDR3 totals 16 residues. V gave up 8 bases and J gave up 3 bases; unmatched junction bases: 12. CDR1 and CDR2 from the germline V gene are MNHNS and SASEGT. The CDR3 protein is CASQIGPAGHTGELFF. The CDR3 nucleotides read TGTGCCAGCCAGATCGGCCCAGCGGGGCACACCGGGGAGCTGTTTTTT.

This clone was found a few times. A read error is likely, as this CDR3 ends without the conserved phenylalanine or tryptophan. The chain couples TRBV6-1 to TRBJ2-6; D is unresolved. CDR3 size: 17 residues. The germline V gene has CDR1 MNHNS and CDR2 SASEGT. CDR3 amino acids: CASSEFAGSSGANVLTL. In DNA form, the CDR3 reads TGTGCCAGCAGTGAATTCGCAGGTAGCTCTGGTGCCAACGTCCTGACTCTC.

This clone is judged medium-sized. The genes are TRBV9 and TRBJ2-7; the D is unclear. The CDR3 totals 13 residues. In germline, CDR1 is SGDLS, CDR2 YYNGEE. V lost 2 bases and J 2 bases, leaving 8 bases between the germline ends. DNA for the CDR3: TGTGCCAGCAGCGTTAGGCGGACCTACGAGCAGTACTTC. Residues: CASSVRRTYEQYF. The variable domain in full, completed from reference TRBV9 and TRBJ2-7, reads DSGVTQTPKHLITATGQRVTLRCSPRSGDLSVYWYQQSLDQGLQFLIQYYNGEERAKGNILERFSAQQFPDLHSELNLSSLELGDSALYFCASSVRRTYEQYFGPGTRLTVT.

This clone was detected only a few times. V usage is TRBV10-2 and J usage is TRBJ2-1; 7 bases match TRBD2. There are 13 residues in the CDR3. CDR1 is WSHSY and CDR2 is SAAADI in the germline V gene. V shed 6 bases, J shed 6 bases, and the junction held 5 bases outside the gene matches. The CDR3 spells CASRGLAANEQFF. As DNA, the CDR3 is TGCGCCAGCAGGGGGCTAGCGGCCAATGAGCAGTTCTTC.

This clone has ten or more counts. The chain combines TRBV6-1 with TRBJ1-5; TRBD1 matches at 10 bases. CDR3 length equals 14 residues. The germline V gene has CDR1 MNHNS and CDR2 SASEGT. Trimming removed 7 bases from V and 7 bases from J; junction bases left unmatched: 7. Written as DNA, the CDR3 is TGTGCCAGCATGGGACAGGGGACTCAACAGCCCCAGCATTTT. Protein sequence: CASMGQGTQQPQHF.

This chain links TRBV5-1 with TRBJ2-7, with TRBD2 matching over 7 bases. CDR1 and CDR2 (germline): SGHRS, YFSETQ. V lost 1 base, J lost 1 base, and 8 bases stayed unmatched. The CDR3 length is 16 residues. This chain's CDR3 is CASSLLGSGDSYEQYF. The CDR3 DNA follows: TGCGCCAGCAGCTTGCTTGGGAGCGGGGATTCCTACGAGCAGTACTTC.

The chain uses TRBV3-1 and TRBJ2-1, with D unclear. This CDR3 region has 15 residues. Trimming pared 4 bases from V and 10 bases from J, leaving 20 bases between. CDR1 is LGHDT and CDR2 is YNNKEL in the germline V gene (reference sequence). In nucleotides, the CDR3 is TGTGCCAGCAGCCCCGTCCGAGAGCGTTCGGAAGAGCAGTTCTTC. Residues: CASSPVRERSEEQFF.

This clone was counted ten times or more. This chain links TRBV20-1 with TRBJ1-5; maybe TRBD1 (5 bases). The CDR3 totals 15 residues. The V end was cut by 0 bases, the J end by 2 bases, with 11 bases between. Germline V lookup: CDR1 DFQATT, CDR2 SNEGSKA (reference sequence). The CDR3 is CSARDRRGGNQPQHF. CDR3 nucleotide sequence: TGCAGTGCTAGAGATCGAAGGGGTGGCAATCAGCCCCAGCATTTT.

This clone was seen a few times. This chain connects TRBV12-3 or TRBV12-4 to TRBJ2-1; D is undetermined. Deletions cut 5 bases from V and 4 bases from J, with 9 bases between. The CDR3 covers 13 residues. The CDR3 DNA follows: TGTGCCAGCAGTCCGGGTGGGTACAATGAGCAGTTCTTC. Translated, it gives CASSPGGYNEQFF.

This clone was seen a single time. This clone may be a read error of a much larger clone one base away. Other DNA sequences in this specimen translate into the identical CDR3. J is TRBJ1-1 and V is TRBV5-6; D gene ambiguous. The CDR3 has 15 residues. Germline V CDR1 and CDR2: SGHDT, YYEEEE. Trimming pared 5 bases from V and 3 bases from J, leaving 17 bases between. The CDR3 DNA is TGTGCCAGCAGTGACCCCCGATACAGAGACACTGAAGCTTTCTTT. It translates to CASSDPRYRDTEAFF.

The chain employs TRBV20-1 and TRBJ1-2, with D unclear. CDR1 and CDR2 (germline): DFQATT, SNEGSKA (reference sequence). This CDR3 region has 11 residues. Trimming shortened V by 5 bases and J by 2 bases, and 6 bases separated the two germline ends. Here the CDR3 reads CSAAENYGYTF. CDR3 in DNA: TGCAGTGCTGCAGAGAACTATGGCTACACCTTC.

This sequence joins TRBV6-1 and TRBJ1-1; D is undetermined. With 6 bases removed from V and 0 bases from J, the gap between germline ends came to 17 bases. The CDR3 consists of 16 residues. In germline, CDR1 is MNHNS, CDR2 SASEGT. Here the CDR3 reads CASRGSSGSMNTEAFF. As DNA, the CDR3 is TGTGCCAGCAGGGGGTCAAGTGGCAGTATGAACACTGAAGCTTTCTTT.

Turning to this clone: A read error may be the cause here, since a much bigger clone is one base away. This chain uses TRBV29-1 with TRBJ2-1; D remains ambiguous. Trimming removed 4 bases at V and 9 bases at J, with 7 bases between. The germline V gene has CDR1 SQVTM and CDR2 ANQGSEA. The CDR3 is made up of 10 amino acids. CDR3 bases: TGCAGCGTTGTGGGCGGTGAGCAGTTCTTC. Translation gives CSVVGGEQFF.

The chain carries TRBV2 and TRBJ1-1; D call uncertain. Trimming stripped 2 bases from V and 10 bases from J, with 5 bases between. Germline V gene lookup returns CDR1 SNHLY and CDR2 FYNNEI. This CDR3 region has 10 residues. CDR3 loop: CASSERVAFF. The CDR3 nucleotides read TGTGCCAGCAGTGAAAGGGTAGCTTTCTTT.

This clone occurred many times. The junction and the germline gene differ at one end; a read error may be behind it. Other DNA sequences in this specimen translate into the identical CDR3. This chain connects TRBV20-1 to TRBJ2-1, with TRBD2 identical over 8 bases. The germline CDR1 and CDR2 sequences are DFQATT and SNEGSKA (reference sequence). This CDR3 is 13 amino acids long. The CDR3 DNA follows: TGCAGCGCTAAGCAGCGGGAGTGGGATGAGCAGTTCTTC. Protein sequence: CSAKQREWDEQFF.

This clone was picked up a small number of times. The chain has TRBV12-3 or TRBV12-4 and TRBJ2-7; no reliable D call. CDR3 length: 13 amino acids. V gave up 0 bases and J gave up 2 bases, with 5 bases separating them. The CDR3, as DNA: TGTGCCAGCAGTTTAGCGGGTACCTACGAGCAGTACTTC. Translation: CASSLAGTYEQYF.

This clone has a count of ten or more. This chain links TRBV6-2 or TRBV6-3 with TRBJ2-7, with TRBD2 matching 9 bases. The CDR3 is 14 residues long. V was pared by 0 bases and J by 3 bases, with 0 bases of the junction left unmatched. Germline CDR1 is MNHEY and CDR2 is SVGEGT. The CDR3 protein is CASSYSTSGYEQYF. As DNA, the CDR3 is TGTGCCAGCAGTTACTCGACTAGCGGCTACGAGCAGTACTTC.